A single sample is the source of the 2 T cell receptor beta chains below, sequenced in a study of T cells in Graves' hyperthyroidism and ophthalmopathy. From RNA transcripts, TCR beta CDR3 regions were amplified. When the TCR CDR3 underwent first-round RT-PCR, the HTBI primer set was used. TCRdb re-derived calls from the multiplex PCR reads in MiXCR, one entry per CDR3 protein. The sample carries under 750,000 distinct CDR3 sequences, about 17% recorded once. The sample comprised blood. The receptors derive from a woman in her forties or fifties with Graves' hyperthyroidism that later progressed to Graves' ophthalmopathy.

This chain uses TRBV19 with TRBJ1-3, with D unclear. V lost 3 bases to trimming and J lost 0 bases, with 9 bases between them. The CDR3 length is 15 residues. CDR1 LNHDA and CDR2 SQIVND come from the germline V gene (reference sequence). The CDR3 nucleotides read TGTGCCAGTAGTATCTGGGCGGTCTCTGGAAACACCATATATTTT. This gives the protein CASSIWAVSGNTIYF.

This clonotype appeared many times. The DNA for the CDR3 is TGTGCCAGCAGCTCGGGACAGTGGAATTCACCCCTCCACTTT. It codes for CASSSGQWNSPLHF. This sequence joins TRBV11-2 and TRBJ1-6; TRBD1 matches at 7 bases. Germline V gives CDR1 SGHAT, CDR2 FQNNGV. This CDR3 contains 14 residues. The junction had 4 bases not matched to a gene; V was cut back by 4 bases and J by 7 bases.